This is a list of T cell receptor beta chains from one sample in a study of response to subunit inactivated influenza vaccine. A single record per CDR3 protein comes from TCRdb applying MiXCR to the RT-PCR reads. The sample shows approximately 500,000 distinct CDR3 sequences, approximately 14% of them seen only once. The sequencing here drew on PBMCs from blood, taken about 11 days after vaccination. The receptors come from a man in his fifties who received an inactivated influenza vaccine. Each CDR3 is given with its conserved first and last residue.

v_call: TRBV6-2/TRBV6-3; cdr3_aa: CASSYGQGYREQYF
v_call: TRBV6-2/TRBV6-3; cdr3_aa: CASRRTGNEQYF
v_call: TRBV29-1; cdr3_aa: CSVTTGSNYGYTF
v_call: TRBV6-5; cdr3_aa: CASSYSILSGANVLTF
v_call: TRBV6-4; cdr3_aa: CASSEYKDTEAFF
v_call: TRBV20-1; cdr3_aa: CSAREGFLEGQPQHF
v_call: TRBV20-1; cdr3_aa: CSAIPGRPNTEAFF
v_call: TRBV5-3; cdr3_aa: CACQALGRTGGTGELFF
v_call: TRBV10-3; cdr3_aa: CAIRTSSFYEQYF
v_call: TRBV12-3/TRBV12-4; cdr3_aa: CASSPGTGGNEQFF
v_call: TRBV5-1; cdr3_aa: CASSWSPGGRTDTQYF
v_call: TRBV4-2; cdr3_aa: CASSQLGRANTGELFF
v_call: TRBV4-1; cdr3_aa: CASSRNGRPLKNTEAFF
v_call: TRBV28; cdr3_aa: CASSSTGNSHNEQFF
v_call: TRBV19; cdr3_aa: CASSGQWGKNIQYF
v_call: TRBV2; cdr3_aa: CASKESEQFF
v_call: TRBV5-1; cdr3_aa: CASSFNLAGPYEQYF
v_call: TRBV15; cdr3_aa: CATSTLYTSTSNNEQFF
v_call: TRBV12-3/TRBV12-4; cdr3_aa: CASRIAGGRTGELFF
v_call: TRBV6-1; cdr3_aa: CASSRVGTYYEQYF
v_call: TRBV19; cdr3_aa: CASSIGGSNSGNTIYF
v_call: TRBV12-3/TRBV12-4; cdr3_aa: CASTVRGYNEQFF
v_call: TRBV6-6; cdr3_aa: CASSYEGARAFF
v_call: TRBV4-3; cdr3_aa: CASSRGSAREGYEQYF